The next 27 T cell receptor beta chains were all read from a single sample in a study of shared clonotypes between healthy human individuals (TCRdb year 2020). Library preparation used the immunoSEQ multiplex PCR assay. Entries here come from immuneACCESS through TCRdb and include only in-frame sequences with V and J called. Some clones fail to appear in such tables; in the studies checked, an unresolved V gene covers under half of the shortfall, and the cause of the remainder is unknown. This sample comprises about 1.1 million clones, approximately 75% of them detected only once. The top ten clones comprise 0.85% to 1% of the sample. Sequencing was performed on memory CD4+ T cells from PBMCs. The intended sense of this specimen's cell subset or site label: CD45RA-negative fraction. These receptors all come from a man between 18 and 35 years old in good health. Some clones in this sample may be carry-over from other donors' samples.

V is TRBV7-2 and J is TRBJ1-1; 7 bases map to TRBD1. Trimming took 5 bases from V and 1 from J; bases not matched to a gene: 10. The V gene's germline CDR1 is SGHTA and CDR2 FQGNSA. The CDR3 covers 16 residues. CDR3: CASSRGQVRGNTEAFF. DNA of the CDR3: TGTGCCAGCAGCCGCGGACAGGTTAGGGGGAACACTGAAGCTTTCTTT.

The rearrangement links TRBV27 to TRBJ1-5, with TRBD1 matching over 9 bases. J was trimmed by 2 bases and V by 5 bases; bases with no gene match: 4. Germline-derived CDR1 and CDR2 are MNHEY and SMNVEV (reference sequence). The CDR3 is 15 amino acids. The CDR3 sequence: CASSPWDRGNQPQHF. The CDR3, as DNA: TGTGCCAGCAGTCCCTGGGACAGGGGCAATCAGCCCCAGCATTTT.

The chain couples TRBV7-2 to TRBJ1-4; the D gene is possibly TRBD1 (6 bases). This CDR3 is built from 15 residues. The V and J ends lost 2 bases and 6 bases respectively, with 13 bases between them. Looked up from germline, CDR1 is SGHTA and CDR2 is FQGNSA. The CDR3 sequence is CASSLSGGGDEKLFF. In DNA, the CDR3 is TGTGCCAGCAGCTTATCGGGAGGGGGTGATGAAAAACTGTTTTTT.

The chain employs TRBV9 and TRBJ2-7; tentatively, D is TRBD1 (6 bases). This CDR3 has 15 residues. Germline CDR1 SGDLS, CDR2 YYNGEE. The V gene lost 0 bases and the J gene lost 3 bases, with 13 bases spanning the gap. CDR3 in DNA: TGTGCCAGCAGCGTAGAGAGCAGGGGCGTCTACGAGCAGTACTTC. Protein sequence: CASSVESRGVYEQYF.

The chain links TRBV19 to TRBJ2-3; the D gene is possibly TRBD2 (6 bases). Trimming took 8 bases from V and 7 from J, leaving 19 bases between them. The CDR3 has 14 residues. Germline lookup yields CDR1 LNHDA and CDR2 SQIVND (reference sequence). CDR3 nucleotides: TGTGCCAGTCAGGGCGGGGCCGGGAGACATACGCAGTATTTT. Protein: CASQGGAGRHTQYF.

The rearrangement links TRBV5-1 to TRBJ2-7; no clear D. The germline V gene has CDR1 SGHRS and CDR2 YFSETQ. Trimming took off 2 bases at V and 8 bases at J, with 11 bases between the two ends. This CDR3 has 12 residues. In DNA form, the CDR3 reads TGCGCCAGCAGCTTCTACCGAGAACAGCAGTACTTC. This sequence encodes CASSFYREQQYF.

This clone showed up just once. The J gene is TRBJ2-7, the V gene TRBV28; 10 bases align to TRBD1. The CDR3 runs 16 residues. Per the germline V gene, CDR1 is MDHEN and CDR2 is SYDVKM. V was pared by 6 bases and J by 2 bases, with 10 bases of the junction left unmatched. Here the CDR3 DNA reads TGTGCCAGCAGGGATAACCCGGGACAGGGGACCTACGAGCAGTACTTC. It codes for CASRDNPGQGTYEQYF.

This clone was seen at least ten times. The chain uses TRBV4-1 and TRBJ1-5; 9 bases line up with TRBD1. Losses at the gene ends were 3 bases for V and 5 bases for J; bases not matched to a gene: 11. The CDR3 has 17 amino acids. In germline, CDR1 is MGHRA, CDR2 YSYEKL. DNA of the CDR3: TGCGCCAGCAGCCACGCACAGCCGGGACAGGGTTATCAGCCCCAGCATTTT. It translates to CASSHAQPGQGYQPQHF.

This clone was counted between two and nine times. V is TRBV7-8 and J is TRBJ2-7, with a weak D call TRBD1 (5 bases). V lost 2 bases, J lost 4 bases, and 12 bases lay in between. This CDR3 is built from 14 residues. CDR1 SGHVS and CDR2 FQNEAQ come from the germline V gene. The CDR3 sequence is CASSLRTTAYEQYF. The CDR3 bases are TGTGCCAGCAGCTTACGGACAACCGCTTACGAGCAGTACTTC.

This clone was observed a few times. The V gene is TRBV5-1, the J gene TRBJ1-1; no clear D gene. Germline loops: CDR1 SGHRS, CDR2 YFSETQ. The CDR3 loop spans 13 amino acids. Trimming took off 0 bases at V and 5 bases at J, with 8 bases between the two ends. This CDR3 reads CASSLEARTEAFF. In DNA form, the CDR3 reads TGCGCCAGCAGCTTGGAGGCCCGAACTGAAGCTTTCTTT. Using reference TRBV5-1 and TRBJ1-1 for the parts outside the CDR3, the full variable domain is KAGVTQTPRYLIKTRGQQVTLSCSPISGHRSVSWYQQTPGQGLQFLFEYFSETQRNKGNFPGRFSGRQFSNSRSEMNVSTLELGDSALYLCASSLEARTEAFFGQGTRLTVV.

As for this clone: Distinct nucleotide sequences in the sample also encode this CDR3. The chain is built from TRBV7-2 and TRBJ1-3; tentative D call: TRBD1 (5 bases). V shed 4 bases and J shed 2 bases, with 9 bases lying between them. CDR1 is SGHTA, CDR2 FQGNSA, per germline. There are 14 residues in the CDR3. This CDR3 reads CASSSDSPGNTIYF. For the CDR3, the DNA is TGTGCCAGCAGCTCTGACAGTCCTGGAAACACCATATATTTT.

The V and J genes are TRBV2 and TRBJ2-1, with 9 nucleotides matching TRBD2. The CDR3 is made up of 14 amino acids. Trimming at V came to 1 base and at J to 8 bases, leaving 3 bases not matched to a gene. CDR1 is SNHLY, CDR2 FYNNEI, per germline. The CDR3 is CASSEVAGVHEQFF. The CDR3 DNA sequence: TGTGCCAGCAGTGAAGTAGCGGGAGTGCATGAGCAGTTCTTC.

The genes are TRBV7-2 and TRBJ2-7, with D perhaps TRBD1 or TRBD2 (5 bases each). The germline CDR1 and CDR2 sequences are SGHTA and FQGNSA. Trimming removed 5 bases from V and 1 base from J, with 15 bases in between. The CDR3 spans 15 residues. The CDR3 DNA reads TGTGCCAGCAGCACAGCCGGGACGGCTTCCTACGAGCAGTACTTC. It translates to CASSTAGTASYEQYF.

This rearrangement joins TRBV9 to TRBJ2-3; D is uncertain. Deletions cut 4 bases from V and 0 bases from J, with 9 bases between. The CDR3 sequence is 14 residues long. In germline, CDR1 is SGDLS, CDR2 YYNGEE. CDR3 loop: CASSPSPSTDTQYF. In DNA form, the CDR3 reads TGTGCCAGCAGCCCCTCCCCAAGCACAGATACGCAGTATTTT.

The chain combines TRBV5-1 with TRBJ1-1; TRBD1 is a possible D gene (5 bases). The CDR3 spans 16 residues. Per germline, CDR1 SGHRS and CDR2 YFSETQ. V lost 1 base, J lost 4 bases, and 17 bases lay in between. CDR3 sequence (DNA): TGCGCCAGCAGCTTGTTATCGCAGGGTTTGGGCACTGAAGCTTTCTTT. It encodes CASSLLSQGLGTEAFF.

A remark on this clone: The same CDR3 also results from other DNA sequences found in this sample. The chain combines TRBV7-2 with TRBJ1-5; D uncertain. V was clipped by 2 bases and J by 3 bases, with 11 bases between them. The CDR3 is made up of 15 amino acids. The germline CDR1 and CDR2 sequences are SGHTA and FQGNSA. CDR3 DNA sequence: TGTGCCAGCAGCTTATCCAGGAGTCACAATCAGCCCCAGCATTTT. Its translation: CASSLSRSHNQPQHF. The variable domain in full, completed from reference TRBV7-2 and TRBJ1-5, reads GAGVSQSPSNKVTEKGKDVELRCDPISGHTALYWYRQSLGQGLEFLIYFQGNSAPDKSGLPSDRFSAERTGGSVSTLTIQRTQQEDSAVYLCASSLSRSHNQPQHFGDGTRLSIL.

The chain has TRBV2 and TRBJ1-2, with 8 nucleotides matching TRBD1. This CDR3 is built from 17 residues. Germline loops: CDR1 SNHLY, CDR2 FYNNEI. With V trimmed by 6 bases and J by 3 bases, 15 bases remained unmatched. Here the CDR3 DNA reads TGTGCCAGCAGGGACTGGCCAGGGGGCGCTGGGGACTATGGCTACACCTTC. This translates into CASRDWPGGAGDYGYTF.

This clone was counted between two and nine times. The chain recombines TRBV29-1 with TRBJ2-5, with D possibly TRBD1 on 6 matching bases. V was pared by 2 bases and J by 4 bases, with 11 bases between. The CDR3 runs to 13 residues. The germline gives CDR1 SQVTM, CDR2 ANQGSEA. This CDR3 reads CSVETGWGETQYF. CDR3 DNA sequence: TGCAGCGTTGAAACAGGGTGGGGAGAGACCCAGTACTTC.

The chain carries TRBV5-1 and TRBJ1-4; possibly TRBD1 for D (6 bases). V was clipped by 4 bases and J by 10 bases, with 23 bases between them. In germline, CDR1 is SGHRS, CDR2 YFSETQ. This CDR3 is 16 amino acids long. The CDR3 spells CASSLSDRGQTGKLFF. CDR3 nucleotides: TGCGCCAGCAGCCTATCCGATCGGGGGCAGACAGGAAAACTGTTTTTT.

This clone was seen a few times. In nucleotides, the CDR3 is TGTGCCAGCGGAGAAGGACAGGGGGCATTTTATCAGCCCCAGCATTTT. Residues: CASGEGQGAFYQPQHF. The chain recombines TRBV6-1 with TRBJ1-5, with 11 bases identical to TRBD1. The CDR3 extends over 16 amino acids. Germline V gene data show CDR1 as MNHNS and CDR2 as SASEGT. With V trimmed by 8 bases and J by 5 bases, 11 bases remained unmatched.

The rearrangement uses TRBV6-6 and TRBJ2-3; TRBD2 agrees at 12 bases. The trim removed 4 bases at V and 6 bases at J, leaving 2 bases unmatched. The CDR3 contains 14 residues. Germline CDR1 and CDR2: MNHNY and SVGAGI (reference sequence). DNA of the CDR3: TGTGCCAGCAGTTCTAGCGGGAGGGCCGATACGCAGTATTTT. Translating gives CASSSSGRADTQYF.

The CDR3 nucleotides are TGTGCCAGCAGCCAAGGCTTCGGCGGGGGGAACACCGGGGAGCTGTTTTTT. It is translated as CASSQGFGGGNTGELFF. The genes are TRBV4-2 and TRBJ2-2; 7 nucleotides agree with TRBD2. The CDR3 length is 17 residues. The germline CDR1 and CDR2 sequences are LGHNA and YNFKEQ. V lost 1 base and J lost 1; bases outside the gene matches: 6.

This clone appeared once. The chain joins TRBV7-8 to TRBJ2-1, with 11 bases aligning to TRBD2. Germline V gives CDR1 SGHVS, CDR2 FQNEAQ. After removal of 5 bases from V and 5 bases from J, the junction contained 8 bases not matched to a gene. This CDR3 spans 16 amino acids. CDR3 nucleotides: TGTGCCAGCAGCCCAAATAGCGGGAGGGGCGACAATGAGCAGTTCTTC. Protein sequence: CASSPNSGRGDNEQFF.

J is TRBJ1-1 and V is TRBV30; D gene unclear. The length of the CDR3 is 11 residues. Trimming removed 3 bases at V and 10 bases at J, with 12 bases between. Germline CDR1 is GTSNPN and CDR2 is SVGIG (reference sequence). CDR3 in amino acids: CAWSGPLGAFF. The CDR3 nucleotides are TGTGCCTGGAGCGGACCCCTAGGAGCTTTCTTT. Together with reference TRBV30 and TRBJ1-1, the CDR3 gives the full variable domain: SQTIHQWPATLVQPVGSPLSLECTVEGTSNPNLYWYRQAAGRGLQLLFYSVGIGQISSEVPQNLSASRPQDRQFILSSKKLLLSDSGFYLCAWSGPLGAFFGQGTRLTVV.

This chain links TRBV14 with TRBJ1-4, with TRBD1 as a possible D gene (5 bases). The germline V gene encodes CDR1 SGHDN and CDR2 FVKESK. V dropped 4 bases and J dropped 8 bases, with 8 bases sitting between them. The CDR3 totals 12 residues. The DNA for the CDR3 is TGTGCCAGCAGCCCCTGGGGGGAAAAACTGTTTTTT. This gives the protein CASSPWGEKLFF.

The chain uses TRBV5-1 and TRBJ2-7; TRBD2 aligns across 8 bases. Germline CDR1 reads SGHRS; CDR2 reads YFSETQ. The CDR3 is made up of 15 amino acids. V shed 4 bases and J 2 bases; nucleotides not matched to a gene: 8. As DNA, the CDR3 is TGCGCCAGCAGCCCGGGACTAGGTATGACCTACGAGCAGTACTTC. Encoded protein: CASSPGLGMTYEQYF.

This chain connects TRBV28 to TRBJ1-5; D might be TRBD1 (6 bases). Germline assignment: CDR1 MDHEN and CDR2 SYDVKM. V was trimmed by 5 bases and J by 1 base, leaving 18 bases between them. The CDR3 totals 17 residues. CDR3 sequence reads: CASSRTAYRVSNQPQHF. The CDR3 DNA reads TGTGCCAGCAGTCGGACTGCGTACAGGGTAAGCAATCAGCCCCAGCATTTT. Full variable domain (remainder filled in from reference TRBV28 and TRBJ1-5): DVKVTQSSRYLVKRTGEKVFLECVQDMDHENMFWYRQDPGLGLRLIYFSYDVKMKEKGDIPEGYSVSREKKERFSLILESASTNQTSMYLCASSRTAYRVSNQPQHFGDGTRLSIL.